The 3 T cell receptor beta chains in this list originate from one sample, sequenced in a study of T cells expressing NK-cell markers. TCRdb derives one entry per CDR3 protein from the 5' RACE reads, leaving out DNA. The table lists 500,000 to 700,000 distinct CDR3 sequences, with approximately 3.6% in the top ten. Material for sequencing was blood T cells: a sorted CD56 or NKG2C T cell subset, CD4+ or CD8+ T cells, or bulk PBMC T cells (not recorded which). The receptors were sampled from a man between 18 and 35 years old in good health.

This chain joins TRBV7-9 and TRBJ2-5; TCRdb returns TRBD2, unconfirmable since there is no DNA. Germline lookup yields CDR1 SEHNR and CDR2 FQNEAQ (reference sequence). The CDR3 sequence is 16 residues long. The CDR3 spells CASSLSLAGAAETQYF.

The chain recombines TRBV18 with TRBJ2-1; there is no DNA to check the TCRdb D call of TRBD1. Per germline, CDR1 KGHSH and CDR2 LQKENI. This CDR3 has 17 residues. The CDR3 sequence is CASSPLGQGGSYNEQFF.

V is TRBV29-1 and J is TRBJ2-7. CDR1 and CDR2 from the germline V gene are SQVTM and ANQGSEA. CDR3 length: 15 residues. CDR3 sequence reads: CSVEDGSARSYEQYF.